This TCR beta chain originates from a study of OX40 agonist ivuxolimab in advanced cancers. The overall study: Patients were treated with ivuxolimab, an agonistic anti-OX40 (CD134) antibody.

General observations from the study: There were, on average, more expanded clones in CD8+ T cells than in CD4+.

Sequenced by immunoSEQ multiplex PCR; TCRdb stores in-frame clones only, minus some. This table holds 15,000 to 16,000 clones, about 81% found once. This clone appeared once. Antigen unknown. Deletions cut 6 bases from V and 2 bases from J, with 12 bases between. Germline V gene sequence: CDR1 KGHSH, CDR2 LQKENI. The CDR3 is made up of 14 amino acids. The source of this sequence is an adult with an advanced solid tumor such as melanoma, head and neck, liver or kidney cancer. This material consisted of CD4+ or CD8+ T cells sorted from blood, taken in a trial of the OX40 agonist ivuxolimab. The chain joins TRBV18 to TRBJ2-3; D is uncertain. CDR3 DNA sequence: TGTGCCAGCTCGCGACCACTGCTCACAGATACGCAGTATTTT. As protein: CASSRPLLTDTQYF. Supplemented by reference TRBV18 and TRBJ2-3, the full variable domain reads NAGVMQNPRHLVRRRGQEARLRCSPMKGHSHVYWYRQLPEEGLKFMVYLQKENIIDESGMPKERFSAEFPKEGPSILRIQQVVRGDSAAYFCASSRPLLTDTQYFGPGTRLTVL.